The rows below give T cell receptor beta chains drawn from one sample of a study of early T cells in non-severe SARS-CoV-2 infection. MiXCR was run by TCRdb on the 5' RACE reads, yielding one entry per CDR3 protein. This sample has about 86,000 distinct CDR3 sequences, with around 15% found just once. Input material: whole blood. Receptors were obtained from an adult who was a healthcare worker with PCR-confirmed SARS-CoV-2 infection or an uninfected control (not recorded which). Each CDR3 is given with its conserved first and last residue. Each record gives: CDR3 DNA, CDR3 protein, D gene, clone size, J gene, V gene. D genes are given only for firm matches. The size entry is marked missing in some rows and otherwise reads once, few, many or a size class.

CDR3 DNA: TGCGCCAGCAGCTTGGAAGATACGCAGTATTTT; CDR3 protein: CASSLEDTQYF; D gene: NA; clone size: few; J gene: TRBJ2-3; V gene: TRBV5-1
CDR3 DNA: TGTGCCAGCTCACCACCGAAGGGGCTTAGCTATGGCTACACCTTC; CDR3 protein: CASSPPKGLSYGYTF; D gene: NA; clone size: few; J gene: TRBJ1-2; V gene: TRBV18
CDR3 DNA: TGTGCCAGCAGCTTAGGAGGGACAGATTCTTCCCTAGGGGGCGGCTACACCTTC; CDR3 protein: CASSLGGTDSSLGGGYTF; D gene: TRBD1; clone size: NA; J gene: TRBJ1-2; V gene: TRBV7-9
CDR3 DNA: TGCAGCGCCAGACGGGCGGGTTGGGATGAGACCCAGTACTTC; CDR3 protein: CSARRAGWDETQYF; D gene: NA; clone size: few; J gene: TRBJ2-5; V gene: TRBV29-1
CDR3 DNA: TGTGCCAGCAGCCCGGGTTTAGGACAGGGTCTTGGCGAGCAGTACTTC; CDR3 protein: CASSPGLGQGLGEQYF; D gene: TRBD1; clone size: NA; J gene: TRBJ2-7; V gene: TRBV5-6
CDR3 DNA: TGTGCCTGGAGTGGGGAGACCATCTCCTACGAGCAGTACTTC; CDR3 protein: CAWSGETISYEQYF; D gene: NA; clone size: many; J gene: TRBJ2-7; V gene: TRBV30
CDR3 DNA: TGTGCCAGCAGGCAGCCCGGGACAGGGTGGTACAATGAGCAGTTCTTC; CDR3 protein: CASRQPGTGWYNEQFF; D gene: TRBD1; clone size: many; J gene: TRBJ2-1; V gene: TRBV5-5
CDR3 DNA: TGTGCCAGTCGGCCGCGGGTCTCGGGTTACAATGAGCAGTTCTTC; CDR3 protein: CASRPRVSGYNEQFF; D gene: NA; clone size: many; J gene: TRBJ2-1; V gene: TRBV6-1
CDR3 DNA: TGCAGTGCTAGTCCACCTGAAAGGCATGGCTACACCTTC; CDR3 protein: CSASPPERHGYTF; D gene: NA; clone size: many; J gene: TRBJ1-2; V gene: TRBV20-1
CDR3 DNA: TGTGCCAGCAGTTTAAGTAGTCCGGTCCACGAGCAGTACTTC; CDR3 protein: CASSLSSPVHEQYF; D gene: NA; clone size: many; J gene: TRBJ2-7; V gene: TRBV6-2/TRBV6-3
CDR3 DNA: TGTGCCAGCAGCCGCCGGTTAGCGGGAGGGATTAGCACAGATACGCAGTATTTT; CDR3 protein: CASSRRLAGGISTDTQYF; D gene: TRBD2; clone size: NA; J gene: TRBJ2-3; V gene: TRBV13
CDR3 DNA: TGTGCCTGGAGTGCCCGGACGGAGATCGGGGAGCTGTTTTTT; CDR3 protein: CAWSARTEIGELFF; D gene: NA; clone size: NA; J gene: TRBJ2-2; V gene: TRBV30
CDR3 DNA: TGTGCCAGCAGTGGACAGGGGGCAAGCAATCAGCCCCAGCATTTT; CDR3 protein: CASSGQGASNQPQHF; D gene: TRBD1; clone size: few; J gene: TRBJ1-5; V gene: TRBV2
CDR3 DNA: TGCAGTGTCAAATCGACCCCAGGGCCCTATGGCTACACCTTC; CDR3 protein: CSVKSTPGPYGYTF; D gene: NA; clone size: NA; J gene: TRBJ1-2; V gene: TRBV20-1
CDR3 DNA: TGTGCCAGCAGTTACGGACGGAACAATGAGCAGTTCTTC; CDR3 protein: CASSYGRNNEQFF; D gene: NA; clone size: few; J gene: TRBJ2-1; V gene: TRBV7-6
CDR3 DNA: TGCAGTGCTAGAGATTGGGGAGATACGCAGTATTTT; CDR3 protein: CSARDWGDTQYF; D gene: NA; clone size: few; J gene: TRBJ2-3; V gene: TRBV20-1
CDR3 DNA: TGTGCCAGCAGCCCGGGGGAGACCTACGAGCAGTACTTC; CDR3 protein: CASSPGETYEQYF; D gene: NA; clone size: NA; J gene: TRBJ2-7; V gene: TRBV7-6
CDR3 DNA: TGTGCCAGCAGCGACGGGCCAGACCACGCAACTAATGAAAAACTGTTTTTT; CDR3 protein: CASSDGPDHATNEKLFF; D gene: NA; clone size: many; J gene: TRBJ1-4; V gene: TRBV7-9
CDR3 DNA: TGTGCCAGCAGCCGCCGAGCAGGGTCCTACGAGCAGTACTTC; CDR3 protein: CASSRRAGSYEQYF; D gene: NA; clone size: NA; J gene: TRBJ2-7; V gene: TRBV14
CDR3 DNA: TGTGCCAGCAGTTTAATGGGGGCCCAAGAGACCCAGTACTTC; CDR3 protein: CASSLMGAQETQYF; D gene: NA; clone size: few; J gene: TRBJ2-5; V gene: TRBV12-3/TRBV12-4
CDR3 DNA: TGCAGCGTCAGAAGGGACCAAGAGACCCAGTACTTC; CDR3 protein: CSVRRDQETQYF; D gene: NA; clone size: few; J gene: TRBJ2-5; V gene: TRBV29-1
CDR3 DNA: TGTGCCAGCAGTCGGACTAGCGGAACCTACGAGCAGTACTTC; CDR3 protein: CASSRTSGTYEQYF; D gene: TRBD2; clone size: few; J gene: TRBJ2-7; V gene: TRBV12-3/TRBV12-4
CDR3 DNA: TGTGCCAGTAGGATAGCGGGAGGTACCTACAATGAGCAGTTCTTC; CDR3 protein: CASRIAGGTYNEQFF; D gene: TRBD2; clone size: few; J gene: TRBJ2-1; V gene: TRBV19
CDR3 DNA: TGTGCCAGTAGTATTGGACTCGCCTACGAGCAGTACTTC; CDR3 protein: CASSIGLAYEQYF; D gene: NA; clone size: few; J gene: TRBJ2-7; V gene: TRBV19
CDR3 DNA: TGCAGTGCTAGAGATGGGACTGTAGTGAACACCGGGGAGCTGTTTTTT; CDR3 protein: CSARDGTVVNTGELFF; D gene: NA; clone size: NA; J gene: TRBJ2-2; V gene: TRBV20-1
CDR3 DNA: TGTGCCAGCAGCCCCCGCGAGAGAGGGAGCAATCAGCCCCAGCATTTT; CDR3 protein: CASSPRERGSNQPQHF; D gene: NA; clone size: NA; J gene: TRBJ1-5; V gene: TRBV6-6
CDR3 DNA: TGCAGTGCTATGAGTAGCGGGTACTACGAGCAGTACTTC; CDR3 protein: CSAMSSGYYEQYF; D gene: TRBD2; clone size: few; J gene: TRBJ2-7; V gene: TRBV20-1
CDR3 DNA: TGTGCCAGTAGTATAACTGGCGCAGGGGCCAACGTCCTGACTTTC; CDR3 protein: CASSITGAGANVLTF; D gene: NA; clone size: few; J gene: TRBJ2-6; V gene: TRBV19
CDR3 DNA: TGTGCCAGCAGCGTAGCTGGGACTAGCGGGACGGGTGAGCAGTTCTTC; CDR3 protein: CASSVAGTSGTGEQFF; D gene: TRBD2; clone size: few; J gene: TRBJ2-1; V gene: TRBV9
CDR3 DNA: TGCAGTGCTAGTGTGGGAGGGCCTCGATCCCCCCGGCACTTC; CDR3 protein: CSASVGGPRSPRHF; D gene: TRBD2; clone size: few; J gene: TRBJ2-5; V gene: TRBV20-1
CDR3 DNA: TGTGCCAGCAGCAAAGAATGCAAGGCCCAAGAGACCCAGTACTTC; CDR3 protein: CASSKECKAQETQYF; D gene: NA; clone size: NA; J gene: TRBJ2-5; V gene: TRBV21-1
CDR3 DNA: TGTGCCAGCAGCTCCAGTGGTCGGTACAATGAGCAGTTCTTC; CDR3 protein: CASSSSGRYNEQFF; D gene: NA; clone size: NA; J gene: TRBJ2-1; V gene: TRBV7-9
CDR3 DNA: TGTGCCAGCAGTTTTATACAGGGGGCGCGGCGGTATGGCTACACCTTC; CDR3 protein: CASSFIQGARRYGYTF; D gene: TRBD1; clone size: NA; J gene: TRBJ1-2; V gene: TRBV28
CDR3 DNA: TGTGCCAGCAGCTCTGGTGTAAGGGACAGTTACAATGAGCAGTTCTTC; CDR3 protein: CASSSGVRDSYNEQFF; D gene: TRBD1; clone size: NA; J gene: TRBJ2-1; V gene: TRBV7-3
CDR3 DNA: TGTGCCAGCAGTTACGCGTTAGGATACACAGATACGCAGTATTTT; CDR3 protein: CASSYALGYTDTQYF; D gene: NA; clone size: NA; J gene: TRBJ2-3; V gene: TRBV6-6